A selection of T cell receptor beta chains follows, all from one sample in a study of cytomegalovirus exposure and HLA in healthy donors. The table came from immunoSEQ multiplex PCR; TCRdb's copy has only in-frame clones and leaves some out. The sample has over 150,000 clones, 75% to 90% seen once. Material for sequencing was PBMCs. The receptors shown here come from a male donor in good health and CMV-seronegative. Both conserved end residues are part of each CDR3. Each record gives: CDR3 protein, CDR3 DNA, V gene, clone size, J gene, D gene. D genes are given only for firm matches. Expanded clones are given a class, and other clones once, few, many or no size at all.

CDR3 protein: CASSYASGYNQPQHF; CDR3 DNA: TGTGCCAGCTCATACGCATCAGGATACAATCAGCCCCAGCATTTT; V gene: TRBV2; clone size: -; J gene: TRBJ1-5; D gene: -
CDR3 protein: CANSPPSGAAYGYTF; CDR3 DNA: TGTGCCAACTCACCACCGTCAGGGGCAGCGTATGGCTACACCTTC; V gene: TRBV18; clone size: -; J gene: TRBJ1-2; D gene: -
CDR3 protein: CASSLMGAGTQETQYF; CDR3 DNA: TGTGCCAGCAGCCTAATGGGGGCAGGGACCCAAGAGACCCAGTACTTC; V gene: TRBV13; clone size: -; J gene: TRBJ2-5; D gene: -
CDR3 protein: CASSEGPLGTGGYEQYF; CDR3 DNA: TGTGCCAGCAGTGAAGGTCCCCTCGGGACAGGAGGATACGAGCAGTACTTC; V gene: TRBV25-1; clone size: -; J gene: TRBJ2-7; D gene: TRBD1
CDR3 protein: CASSRDRAGAYGYTF; CDR3 DNA: TGTGCCAGTAGCCGCGACAGGGCCGGGGCCTATGGCTACACCTTC; V gene: TRBV19; clone size: -; J gene: TRBJ1-2; D gene: TRBD1
CDR3 protein: CASSELRGQSYQPQHF; CDR3 DNA: TGTGCCAGCAGTGAATTACGTGGGCAGTCTTATCAGCCCCAGCATTTT; V gene: TRBV6-1; clone size: once; J gene: TRBJ1-5; D gene: -
CDR3 protein: CAWRVSAASYNEQFF; CDR3 DNA: TGTGCCTGGAGGGTTAGCGCTGCCTCCTACAATGAGCAGTTCTTC; V gene: TRBV30; clone size: -; J gene: TRBJ2-1; D gene: -
CDR3 protein: CASSLGGSLRWVNTEAFF; CDR3 DNA: TGTGCCAGCAGCTTGGGGGGCTCACTTCGGTGGGTGAACACTGAAGCTTTCTTT; V gene: TRBV5-6; clone size: -; J gene: TRBJ1-1; D gene: -
CDR3 protein: CASSTRQGGNSPLHF; CDR3 DNA: TGTGCCAGCAGTACCCGACAGGGAGGCAATTCACCCCTCCACTTT; V gene: TRBV5-4; clone size: -; J gene: TRBJ1-6; D gene: TRBD1
CDR3 protein: CASSLTGVGANVLTF; CDR3 DNA: TGTGCCAGCAGCCTGACAGGGGTCGGGGCCAACGTCCTGACTTTC; V gene: TRBV5-6; clone size: few; J gene: TRBJ2-6; D gene: TRBD1
CDR3 protein: CASSFQRGQYNEQFF; CDR3 DNA: TGTGCCAGCAGCTTCCAGCGGGGACAATACAATGAGCAGTTCTTC; V gene: TRBV5-4; clone size: -; J gene: TRBJ2-1; D gene: -
CDR3 protein: CASSQEMAGLPYEQYF; CDR3 DNA: TGCGCCAGCAGCCAAGAGATGGCAGGGCTTCCCTACGAGCAGTACTTC; V gene: TRBV4-1; clone size: -; J gene: TRBJ2-7; D gene: -
CDR3 protein: CASSYRRIEDEQYF; CDR3 DNA: TGTGCCAGCAGTTACCGGCGGATCGAGGACGAGCAGTACTTC; V gene: TRBV6-5; clone size: -; J gene: TRBJ2-7; D gene: -
CDR3 protein: CASRDRPYEQYF; CDR3 DNA: TGTGCCAGCAGGGACAGGCCCTACGAGCAGTACTTC; V gene: TRBV2; clone size: -; J gene: TRBJ2-7; D gene: TRBD1
CDR3 protein: CASSPDRSSGNTIYF; CDR3 DNA: TGTGCCAGCAGCCCAGACAGGAGCTCTGGAAACACCATATATTTT; V gene: TRBV5-6; clone size: few; J gene: TRBJ1-3; D gene: -
CDR3 protein: CASSLTWQFNSPLHF; CDR3 DNA: TGTGCCAGCAGCTTAACATGGCAGTTTAATTCACCCCTCCACTTT; V gene: TRBV11-2; clone size: -; J gene: TRBJ1-6; D gene: -
CDR3 protein: CSVGARQSYEQYF; CDR3 DNA: TGCAGCGTGGGCGCCCGACAGTCCTACGAGCAGTACTTC; V gene: TRBV29-1; clone size: -; J gene: TRBJ2-7; D gene: -
CDR3 protein: CASIPRNPTYGYTF; CDR3 DNA: TGTGCCAGCATCCCCAGGAACCCAACCTATGGCTACACCTTC; V gene: TRBV2; clone size: -; J gene: TRBJ1-2; D gene: -
CDR3 protein: CASSPLGGYSNQPQHF; CDR3 DNA: TGTGCCAGCAGCCCGCTGGGAGGGTATAGCAATCAGCCCCAGCATTTT; V gene: TRBV7-9; clone size: few; J gene: TRBJ1-5; D gene: -
CDR3 protein: CASSLDYTGDEQFF; CDR3 DNA: TGTGCCAGCAGCTTAGATTACACAGGGGATGAGCAGTTCTTC; V gene: TRBV7-2; clone size: -; J gene: TRBJ2-1; D gene: TRBD1
CDR3 protein: CASTPLRGYNEQFF; CDR3 DNA: TGCGCCAGCACCCCTTTGCGGGGCTACAATGAGCAGTTCTTC; V gene: TRBV23-1; clone size: -; J gene: TRBJ2-1; D gene: -
CDR3 protein: CASSTDRELEQFF; CDR3 DNA: TGTGCCAGTAGTACGGACAGGGAACTTGAGCAGTTCTTC; V gene: TRBV19; clone size: -; J gene: TRBJ2-1; D gene: TRBD1
CDR3 protein: CASSVAGGNYGYTF; CDR3 DNA: TGTGCCAGCAGCGTAGCGGGGGGGAACTATGGCTACACCTTC; V gene: TRBV9; clone size: -; J gene: TRBJ1-2; D gene: -
CDR3 protein: CASSLQGLSNQPQHF; CDR3 DNA: TGCGCCAGCAGCCTACAGGGGCTTAGCAATCAGCCCCAGCATTTT; V gene: TRBV5-1; clone size: -; J gene: TRBJ1-5; D gene: TRBD1
CDR3 protein: CASSLRQTLTEKLFF; CDR3 DNA: TGTGCCAGCAGCCTGAGACAGACCCTTACGGAAAAACTGTTTTTT; V gene: TRBV11-2; clone size: -; J gene: TRBJ1-4; D gene: -
CDR3 protein: CASSQEGDRGEDYGYTF; CDR3 DNA: TGTGCCAGCAGCCAAGAGGGGGACAGGGGTGAAGACTATGGCTACACCTTC; V gene: TRBV4-2; clone size: -; J gene: TRBJ1-2; D gene: TRBD1
CDR3 protein: CASSKDGRGPNSGANVLTF; CDR3 DNA: TGTGCCAGCAGCAAAGATGGGAGGGGTCCAAACTCTGGGGCCAACGTCCTGACTTTC; V gene: TRBV21-1; clone size: -; J gene: TRBJ2-6; D gene: -
CDR3 protein: CAISLNYGYTF; CDR3 DNA: TGTGCCATCAGTCTGAACTATGGCTACACCTTC; V gene: TRBV10-3; clone size: -; J gene: TRBJ1-2; D gene: -
CDR3 protein: CASSLSATGELFF; CDR3 DNA: TGTGCCAGCAGTTTATCGGCCACCGGGGAGCTGTTTTTT; V gene: TRBV27; clone size: -; J gene: TRBJ2-2; D gene: -
CDR3 protein: CASSEFRGNYGYTF; CDR3 DNA: TGTGCCAGCAGTGAGTTCAGGGGGAACTATGGCTACACCTTC; V gene: TRBV6-1; clone size: -; J gene: TRBJ1-2; D gene: TRBD1
CDR3 protein: CASRTYGSSYEQYF; CDR3 DNA: TGTGCCAGCAGAACTTACGGGAGCTCCTACGAGCAGTACTTC; V gene: TRBV7-8; clone size: once; J gene: TRBJ2-7; D gene: -
CDR3 protein: CASSLGQGRYNEQFF; CDR3 DNA: TGCGCCAGCAGCCTGGGACAGGGGAGGTACAATGAGCAGTTCTTC; V gene: TRBV5-1; clone size: -; J gene: TRBJ2-1; D gene: TRBD1
CDR3 protein: CASSQGGQETQYF; CDR3 DNA: TGCGCCAGCAGCCAAGGAGGTCAAGAGACCCAGTACTTC; V gene: TRBV4-1; clone size: -; J gene: TRBJ2-5; D gene: -
CDR3 protein: CASSQDLEVSYEQYF; CDR3 DNA: TGCGCCAGCAGCCAAGATTTGGAGGTCTCCTACGAGCAGTACTTC; V gene: TRBV4-3; clone size: -; J gene: TRBJ2-7; D gene: -
CDR3 protein: CASSLAGGTTEKLFF; CDR3 DNA: TGTGCCAGCAGCTTAGCGGGGGGTACGACAGAAAAACTGTTTTTT; V gene: TRBV7-9; clone size: -; J gene: TRBJ1-4; D gene: -
CDR3 protein: CASHRHLPPNSPLHF; CDR3 DNA: TGTGCCAGCCACCGACACCTCCCACCCAATTCACCCCTCCACTTT; V gene: TRBV2; clone size: -; J gene: TRBJ1-6; D gene: -
CDR3 protein: CASSVGGSGGPTGELFF; CDR3 DNA: TGTGCCAGCAGCGTAGGGGGTAGCGGGGGGCCTACCGGGGAGCTGTTTTTT; V gene: TRBV9; clone size: -; J gene: TRBJ2-2; D gene: TRBD2
CDR3 protein: CASTPEPRQTYGYTF; CDR3 DNA: TGTGCCAGCACCCCGGAGCCTCGACAGACCTATGGCTACACCTTC; V gene: TRBV6-5; clone size: few; J gene: TRBJ1-2; D gene: -
CDR3 protein: CSVEVSTAANEKLFF; CDR3 DNA: TGCAGCGTTGAAGTATCGACAGCTGCTAATGAAAAACTGTTTTTT; V gene: TRBV29-1; clone size: -; J gene: TRBJ1-4; D gene: -
CDR3 protein: CASSSGLTYYEQYF; CDR3 DNA: TGTGCCAGCAGCTCGGGACTAACTTACTACGAGCAGTACTTC; V gene: TRBV7-6; clone size: -; J gene: TRBJ2-7; D gene: TRBD2
CDR3 protein: CAWSRTGGLYGYTF; CDR3 DNA: TGTGCCTGGAGTCGGACAGGGGGACTCTATGGCTACACCTTC; V gene: TRBV30; clone size: -; J gene: TRBJ1-2; D gene: TRBD1
CDR3 protein: CARSLALTEAFF; CDR3 DNA: TGTGCCAGAAGCTTGGCCCTCACTGAAGCTTTCTTT; V gene: TRBV5-3; clone size: -; J gene: TRBJ1-1; D gene: -
CDR3 protein: CAWSSFQGDLFSGANVLTF; CDR3 DNA: TGTGCCTGGAGTTCCTTCCAGGGGGATCTATTTTCTGGGGCCAACGTCCTGACTTTC; V gene: TRBV30; clone size: -; J gene: TRBJ2-6; D gene: TRBD1
CDR3 protein: CASSVGGTGEAFF; CDR3 DNA: TGTGCCAGCAGCGTAGGAGGGACAGGTGAAGCTTTCTTT; V gene: TRBV9; clone size: -; J gene: TRBJ1-1; D gene: TRBD1
CDR3 protein: CASSLVFFRNTIYF; CDR3 DNA: TGTGCCAGCAGCTTGGTATTCTTTCGGAACACCATATATTTT; V gene: TRBV5-8; clone size: -; J gene: TRBJ1-3; D gene: -
CDR3 protein: CASSLGEGYHEQYF; CDR3 DNA: TGTGCCAGCAGCTTAGGCGAGGGTTACCACGAGCAGTACTTC; V gene: TRBV7-8; clone size: -; J gene: TRBJ2-7; D gene: -
CDR3 protein: CASSIGRETEAFF; CDR3 DNA: TGTGCCAGTAGTATAGGTCGGGAGACTGAAGCTTTCTTT; V gene: TRBV19; clone size: -; J gene: TRBJ1-1; D gene: -
CDR3 protein: CASSLGEHSGWTGELFF; CDR3 DNA: TGCGCCAGCAGCTTGGGGGAACACAGCGGGTGGACCGGGGAGCTGTTTTTT; V gene: TRBV5-5; clone size: -; J gene: TRBJ2-2; D gene: -
CDR3 protein: CASSLIDTEAFF; CDR3 DNA: TGTGCCAGCAGCTTAATAGACACTGAAGCTTTCTTT; V gene: TRBV7-9; clone size: -; J gene: TRBJ1-1; D gene: -
CDR3 protein: CASSQDITGGRSPLHF; CDR3 DNA: TGCGCCAGCAGCCAAGATATTACAGGGGGCCGTTCACCCCTCCACTTT; V gene: TRBV4-3; clone size: -; J gene: TRBJ1-6; D gene: TRBD1